Each of the 16 T cell receptor beta chains below was sequenced from the same sample in a study of shared clonotypes between healthy human individuals. The naive CD8 fraction comprised CD45RO-negative cells positively selected for CCR7 and excluded terminally differentiated effector memory CD45RA+ cells. Here immunoSEQ multiplex PCR was the method, and the copy in TCRdb shows in-frame clones only, minus some. The sample records a few million clones, over 85% being singletons. Sequenced material: naive CD8+ T cells from PBMCs. All receptors come from a man between 18 and 35 years old in good health. Some clones in this sample may be carry-over from other donors' samples.

This clone appeared once. V gene TRBV18 combines with J gene TRBJ2-3; possibly TRBD2 for D (6 bases). V lost 4 bases, J lost 0 bases, and 14 bases lay in between. This CDR3 is built from 16 residues. The germline gives CDR1 KGHSH, CDR2 LQKENI. CDR3 coding DNA: TGTGCCAGCTCACACGCTTGGGGACTTAGCACAGATACGCAGTATTTT. It yields the protein CASSHAWGLSTDTQYF.

Only one count was recorded for this clone. This chain joins TRBV27 and TRBJ2-7; D not resolved. V was clipped by 3 bases and J by 7 bases, with 19 bases between them. The germline V gene has CDR1 MNHEY and CDR2 SMNVEV (reference sequence). CDR3 length equals 15 residues. This chain's CDR3 is CASSLFLGPSREQYF. As DNA, the CDR3 is TGTGCCAGCAGTTTGTTCTTGGGCCCCTCTCGGGAGCAGTACTTC.

The J gene is TRBJ1-2, the V gene TRBV9; possible D gene TRBD1, 5 bases. This CDR3 contains 13 residues. Trimming removed 3 bases from V and 8 bases from J, with 14 bases in between. Germline V gene lookup returns CDR1 SGDLS and CDR2 YYNGEE. The CDR3 nucleotides are TGTGCCAGCAGCGGCTCCGGGGCCACGGGCTACACCTTC. Translated: CASSGSGATGYTF.

The chain carries TRBV6-1 and TRBJ1-2; the D is unclear. The CDR3 runs 12 residues. Germline assignment: CDR1 MNHNS and CDR2 SASEGT. Trimming removed 2 bases at V and 6 bases at J, with 7 bases between. DNA of the CDR3: TGTGCCAGCAGTGAAACCATTGATGGCTACACCTTC. Protein product: CASSETIDGYTF.

This clone was counted once. The chain links TRBV11-2 to TRBJ2-5, with 7 bases lining up with TRBD1. The CDR3 consists of 16 residues. V lost 1 base to trimming and J lost 1 base; unmatched junction nucleotides: 6. Germline V CDR1 and CDR2: SGHAT, FQNNGV. CDR3 loop: CASSLGGQILQETQYF. The CDR3 region has the DNA TGTGCCAGCAGCTTAGGGGGACAGATACTCCAAGAGACCCAGTACTTC.

V and J are TRBV2 and TRBJ1-1; the D is unclear. The CDR3 covers 14 residues. In germline, CDR1 is SNHLY, CDR2 FYNNEI. V lost 2 bases and J lost 1, with 8 bases in between. CDR3 nucleotide sequence: TGTGCCAGCAGTGAATGGCACCGGAACACTGAAGCTTTCTTT. It encodes CASSEWHRNTEAFF.

The chain is built from TRBV27 and TRBJ2-1, with TRBD2 identical over 8 bases. V lost 5 bases and J lost 8; bases outside the gene matches: 14. This CDR3 is 16 amino acids long. The germline V gene encodes CDR1 MNHEY and CDR2 SMNVEV (reference sequence). The CDR3 spells CASSPSGLAGSDEQFF. The CDR3 nucleotides read TGTGCCAGCAGTCCCTCCGGCCTAGCGGGTTCGGATGAGCAGTTCTTC.

The chain is built from TRBV28 and TRBJ2-1, with TRBD2 matching over 7 bases. This CDR3 has 17 amino acids. The germline V gene encodes CDR1 MDHEN and CDR2 SYDVKM. J was trimmed by 6 bases and V by 6 bases; bases with no gene match: 17. CDR3 sequence (DNA): TGTGCCAGCAGGGTAGACTTGGCGGGAGAATTCAGCAATGAGCAGTTCTTC. It codes for CASRVDLAGEFSNEQFF.

The table lists this clone with a few counts. The chain combines TRBV2 with TRBJ1-2, with D perhaps TRBD1 (5 bases). Germline V CDR1 and CDR2: SNHLY, FYNNEI. The CDR3 consists of 14 residues. The V and J ends lost 7 bases and 7 bases respectively, with 19 bases between them. In nucleotides, the CDR3 is TGTGCCAGCATCCATGGGCAGGGTATAGCTGGCTACACCTTC. This encodes CASIHGQGIAGYTF.

This chain uses TRBV30 with TRBJ2-7; no definite D call. Germline V lookup: CDR1 GTSNPN, CDR2 SVGIG (reference sequence). V lost 0 bases to trimming and J lost 0 bases, with 12 bases between them. The CDR3 has 15 amino acids. The CDR3 DNA is TGTGCCTGGAGTGTAGGTGTCAGTACCTCCTACGAGCAGTACTTC. Amino acid sequence: CAWSVGVSTSYEQYF.

V usage is TRBV9 and J usage is TRBJ2-5; 11 nucleotides match TRBD2. Germline-derived CDR1 and CDR2 are SGDLS and YYNGEE. The ends lost 4 bases at V and 4 bases at J; junction bases unmatched: 9. This CDR3 region has 16 residues. CDR3 residues: CASSFSGRAVSETQYF. The CDR3 nucleotides are TGTGCCAGCAGCTTTAGCGGGAGGGCCGTGTCAGAGACCCAGTACTTC.

The chain joins TRBV7-2 to TRBJ2-5; no firm D call. Trimming removed 5 bases from V and 9 bases from J, with 13 bases in between. This CDR3 region has 12 residues. Germline CDR1 and CDR2: SGHTA and FQGNSA. The CDR3 region is CASSPTGPAQYF. DNA for the CDR3: TGTGCCAGCAGCCCCACCGGACCTGCCCAGTACTTC.

The chain combines TRBV5-1 with TRBJ2-7; the D gene is possibly TRBD2 (6 bases). CDR1 and CDR2 from the germline V gene are SGHRS and YFSETQ. The V gene lost 1 base and the J gene lost 5 bases, with 22 bases spanning the gap. The CDR3 runs 17 residues. The CDR3 DNA reads TGCGCCAGCAGCTTGAGTTGGGGACTGAAGGGAGCCGACGAGCAGTACTTC. Protein sequence: CASSLSWGLKGADEQYF.

V and J are TRBV9 and TRBJ2-1; D ambiguous. The CDR3 contains 15 residues. Trimming cost V 3 bases and J 7 bases, with 17 bases left between them. Germline V gene data show CDR1 as SGDLS and CDR2 as YYNGEE. CDR3: CASSGRPPLGNEQFF. DNA of the CDR3: TGTGCCAGCAGCGGACGCCCTCCGTTGGGAAATGAGCAGTTCTTC.

The rearrangement uses TRBV28 and TRBJ2-5; 7 nucleotides agree with TRBD1. From germline, CDR1 is MDHEN and CDR2 SYDVKM. V lost 5 bases, J lost 4 bases, and 7 bases stayed unmatched. The CDR3 covers 14 residues. In nucleotides, the CDR3 is TGTGCCAGCAGTCATCAGGGGGTTTCAGAGACCCAGTACTTC. As protein: CASSHQGVSETQYF.

The chain has TRBV27 and TRBJ2-7; D is unresolved. Per the germline V gene, CDR1 is MNHEY and CDR2 is SMNVEV (reference sequence). This CDR3 has 13 amino acids. Trimming took off 4 bases at V and 2 bases at J, with 9 bases between the two ends. The CDR3 nucleotides read TGTGCCAGCAGTTCCACAAGGGCCTACGAGCAGTACTTC. Residues: CASSSTRAYEQYF.